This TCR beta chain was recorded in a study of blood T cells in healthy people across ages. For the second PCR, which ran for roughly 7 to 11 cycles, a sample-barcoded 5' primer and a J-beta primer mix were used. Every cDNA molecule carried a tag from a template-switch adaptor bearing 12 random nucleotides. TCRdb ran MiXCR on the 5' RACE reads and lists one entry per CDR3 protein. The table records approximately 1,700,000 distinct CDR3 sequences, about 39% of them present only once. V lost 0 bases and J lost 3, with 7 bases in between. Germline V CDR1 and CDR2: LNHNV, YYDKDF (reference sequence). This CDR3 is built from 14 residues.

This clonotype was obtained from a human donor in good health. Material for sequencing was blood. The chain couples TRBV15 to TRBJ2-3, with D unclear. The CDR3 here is CATSRDPVTDTQYF. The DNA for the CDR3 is TGTGCCACCAGCAGAGATCCTGTGACAGATACGCAGTATTTT.